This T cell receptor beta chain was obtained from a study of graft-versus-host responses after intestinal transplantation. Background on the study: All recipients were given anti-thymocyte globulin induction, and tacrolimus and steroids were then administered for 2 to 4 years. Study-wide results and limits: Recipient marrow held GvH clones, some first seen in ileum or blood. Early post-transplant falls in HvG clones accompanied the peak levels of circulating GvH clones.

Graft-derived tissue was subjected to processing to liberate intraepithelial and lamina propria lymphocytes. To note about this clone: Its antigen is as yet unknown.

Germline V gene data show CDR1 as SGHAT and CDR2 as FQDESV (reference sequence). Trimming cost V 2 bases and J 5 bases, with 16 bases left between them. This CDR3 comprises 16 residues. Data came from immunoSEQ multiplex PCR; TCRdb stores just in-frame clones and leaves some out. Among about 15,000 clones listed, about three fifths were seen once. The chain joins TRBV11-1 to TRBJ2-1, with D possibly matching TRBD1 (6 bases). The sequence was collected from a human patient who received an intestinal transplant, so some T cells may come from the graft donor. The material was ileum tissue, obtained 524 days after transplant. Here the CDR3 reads CASSLIVQGGDNEQFF. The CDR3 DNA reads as TGTGCCAGCAGCTTAATTGTACAGGGTGGGGACAATGAGCAGTTCTTC.